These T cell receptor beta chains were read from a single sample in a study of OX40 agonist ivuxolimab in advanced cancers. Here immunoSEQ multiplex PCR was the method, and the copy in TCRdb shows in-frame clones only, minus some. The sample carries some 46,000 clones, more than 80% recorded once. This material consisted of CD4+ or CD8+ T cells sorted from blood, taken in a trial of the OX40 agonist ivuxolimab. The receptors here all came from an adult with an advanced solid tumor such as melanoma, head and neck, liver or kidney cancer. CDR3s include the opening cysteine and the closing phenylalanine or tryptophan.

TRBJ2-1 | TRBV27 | CASSLAGNEQFF
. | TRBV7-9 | CASSLSGTPSEQYF
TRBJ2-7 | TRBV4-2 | CASSQLAPPPPREQYF
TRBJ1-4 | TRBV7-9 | CASSFRAQIGGEKLFF
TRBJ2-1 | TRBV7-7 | CASSLGRYNEQFF
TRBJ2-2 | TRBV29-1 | CSVREGTGELFF
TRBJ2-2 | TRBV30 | CAWSGAGELFF
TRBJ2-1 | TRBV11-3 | CASSSPILAGRINEQFF
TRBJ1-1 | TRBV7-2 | CASSLGTARLLEAFF
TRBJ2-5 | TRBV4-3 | CASSQGGPRETQYF
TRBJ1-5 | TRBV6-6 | CASSYTREYSNQPQHF